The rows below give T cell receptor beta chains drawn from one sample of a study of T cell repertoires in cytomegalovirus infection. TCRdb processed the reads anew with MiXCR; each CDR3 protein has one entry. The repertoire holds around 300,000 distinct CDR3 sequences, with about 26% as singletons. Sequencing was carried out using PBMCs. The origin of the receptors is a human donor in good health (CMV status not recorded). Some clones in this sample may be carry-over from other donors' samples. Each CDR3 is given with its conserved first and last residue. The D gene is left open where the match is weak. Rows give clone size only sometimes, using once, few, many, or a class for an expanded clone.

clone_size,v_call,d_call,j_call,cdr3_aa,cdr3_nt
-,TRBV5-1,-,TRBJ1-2,CASSLGTGHYGYTF,TGCGCCAGCAGCTTGGGAACAGGACACTATGGCTACACCTTC
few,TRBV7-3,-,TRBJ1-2,CASSLGGRDGYTF,TGTGCCAGCAGCTTAGGGGGGAGGGATGGCTACACCTTC
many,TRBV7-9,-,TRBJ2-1,CASSLIALEQFF,TGTGCCAGCAGCTTAATTGCACTAGAGCAGTTCTTC
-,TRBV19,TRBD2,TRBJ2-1,CASKVREGNEQFF,TGTGCCAGTAAGGTCAGGGAGGGCAATGAGCAGTTCTTC
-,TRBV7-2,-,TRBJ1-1,CASSLGDATEAFF,TGTGCCAGCAGCTTAGGGGACGCAACTGAAGCTTTCTTT
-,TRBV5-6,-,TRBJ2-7,CASSLLSGDEQYF,TGTGCCAGCAGCTTACTGTCAGGGGACGAGCAGTACTTC
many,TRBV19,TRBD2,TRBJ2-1,CASSILAGGLPKNEQFF,TGTGCCAGTAGTATCCTAGCGGGAGGACTCCCTAAGAATGAGCAGTTCTTC
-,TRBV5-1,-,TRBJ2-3,CASSLEGQPRTDTQYF,TGCGCCAGCAGCCTCGAAGGACAGCCCCGCACAGATACGCAGTATTTT
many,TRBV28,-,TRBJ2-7,CASSPWTIPLNEQYF,TGTGCCAGCAGCCCCTGGACTATCCCTTTGAACGAGCAGTACTTC
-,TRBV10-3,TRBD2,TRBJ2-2,CAISASSGPTGELFF,TGTGCCATCAGTGCGTCTAGCGGGCCCACCGGGGAGCTGTTTTTT
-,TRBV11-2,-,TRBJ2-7,CASSQPDRSSYEQYF,TGTGCCAGCAGCCAACCTGACAGGAGCTCCTACGAGCAGTACTTC
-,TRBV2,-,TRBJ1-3,CASSPDTLMSTIYF,TGTGCCAGCAGCCCGGACACCCTGATGAGCACCATATATTTT
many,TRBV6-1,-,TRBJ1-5,CASIHRGYQADQPQHF,TGTGCCAGCATACACCGCGGATATCAAGCGGATCAGCCCCAGCATTTT
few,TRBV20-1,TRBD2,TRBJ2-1,CSARDRKAGGSYNEQFF,TGCAGTGCTAGAGACCGAAAAGCGGGAGGTTCCTACAATGAGCAGTTCTTC
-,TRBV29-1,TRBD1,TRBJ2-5,CSATGAYQETQYF,TGCAGCGCTACAGGGGCCTATCAAGAGACCCAGTACTTC
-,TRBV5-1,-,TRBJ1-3,CASSLDPASGNTIYF,TGCGCCAGCAGCTTGGACCCGGCCTCTGGAAACACCATATATTTT
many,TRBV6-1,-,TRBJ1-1,CASSAQSGTEAFF,TGTGCCAGCAGTGCCCAGTCGGGTACTGAAGCTTTCTTT
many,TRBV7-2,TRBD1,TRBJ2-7,CASSPIAGQVGYEQYF,TGTGCCAGCAGCCCAATAGCCGGACAGGTCGGTTACGAGCAGTACTTC
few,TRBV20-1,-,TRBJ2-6,CSARDQANSGANVLTF,TGCAGTGCTAGAGATCAAGCTAACTCTGGGGCCAACGTCCTGACTTTC
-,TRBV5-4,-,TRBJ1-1,CASSRDGGMAEAFF,TGTGCCAGCAGCAGGGACGGGGGGATGGCTGAAGCTTTCTTT
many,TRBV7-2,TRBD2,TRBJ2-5,CASSLALPGRGGETQYF,TGTGCCAGCAGCTTAGCTCTCCCGGGACGCGGGGGAGAGACCCAGTACTTC
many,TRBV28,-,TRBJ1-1,CASRVPGMGTEAFF,TGTGCCAGCAGGGTTCCGGGGATGGGCACTGAAGCTTTCTTT